A single sample is the source of the 9 T cell receptor beta chains below, sequenced in a study of shared clonotypes between healthy human individuals. Assay used: immunoSEQ multiplex PCR; TCRdb lists only in-frame clones, some missing. The data contain some 2,100,000 clones, 90% to 96% of them singletons. Sequenced: naive CD4+ T cells sorted from blood. Indicated subset: CD45RA+ positively selected. These receptors came from a man aged 18 to 29 in good health.

CDR3 bases: TGTGCCTGGATCTCCAGGGTAGTTGAAAAACTGTTTTTT. Its translation is CAWISRVVEKLFF. The gene calls are TRBV30 and TRBJ1-4; perhaps TRBD1 as D (5 bases). V was cut by 4 bases and J by 7 bases, with 13 bases left in between. Per germline, CDR1 GTSNPN and CDR2 SVGIG (reference sequence). The length of the CDR3 is 13 residues.

This clone was found a few times. The V and J genes are TRBV30 and TRBJ1-1, with TRBD1 identical over 7 bases. The germline V gene has CDR1 GTSNPN and CDR2 SVGIG (reference sequence). V dropped 4 bases and J dropped 4; count of bases not matched to a gene: 12. This CDR3 has 15 residues. The DNA for the CDR3 is TGTGCCTGGACCAGATATAGGGGGCTTGTCACTGAAGCTTTCTTT. It is translated as CAWTRYRGLVTEAFF.

This sequence joins TRBV2 and TRBJ1-1; the D gene is possibly TRBD1 (6 bases). Germline V gives CDR1 SNHLY, CDR2 FYNNEI. V lost 10 bases, J lost 5 bases, and 17 bases lay in between. The CDR3 is 13 amino acids. The CDR3 loop reads CAILQGGRTEAFF. The CDR3, as DNA: TGTGCCATACTACAGGGTGGAAGGACTGAAGCTTTCTTT.

A single count supports this clone. The chain recombines TRBV13 with TRBJ1-1; 8 bases match TRBD1. The CDR3 extends over 16 amino acids. V lost 2 bases and J lost 4; bases outside the gene matches: 9. The germline gives CDR1 PRHDT, CDR2 FYEKMQ (reference sequence). CDR3 sequence (DNA): TGTGCCAGCAGCTTATCCCGGACAGGGACGTTCACTGAAGCTTTCTTT. Amino acid sequence: CASSLSRTGTFTEAFF.

The gene calls are TRBV5-1 and TRBJ1-6; D is ambiguous. V was pared by 1 base and J by 5 bases, with 10 bases between. Germline assignment: CDR1 SGHRS and CDR2 YFSETQ. The CDR3 has 15 amino acids. The CDR3: CASSLMEPNNSPLHF. The CDR3 bases are TGCGCCAGCAGCTTGATGGAGCCTAATAATTCACCCCTCCACTTT.

The chain combines TRBV2 with TRBJ2-2; 9 bases align to TRBD1. The V segment lost 6 bases and the J segment 3 bases; nucleotides outside the gene matches: 14. This CDR3 contains 18 residues. Per the germline V gene, CDR1 is SNHLY and CDR2 is FYNNEI. This CDR3 reads CASRGDRAVLSDTGELFF. The CDR3 nucleotides read TGTGCCAGCAGAGGGGACAGGGCTGTGTTGTCGGACACCGGGGAGCTGTTTTTT.

In its sample, this clone was seen once. V and J are TRBV10-3 and TRBJ2-3; D gene ambiguous. CDR3 length: 17 residues. Germline values: CDR1 ENHRY, CDR2 SYGVKD. Between the trimmed V and J ends, which lost 0 bases and 1 base, there was a span of 14 bases. CDR3 sequence: CAISESLTIRGTDTQYF. The DNA for the CDR3 is TGTGCCATCAGTGAGTCGTTGACGATCCGGGGCACAGATACGCAGTATTTT.

This chain connects TRBV11-2 to TRBJ1-5, with 10 positions matching TRBD1. Looked up from germline, CDR1 is SGHAT and CDR2 is FQNNGV. The junction had 8 bases not matched to a gene; V was cut back by 5 bases and J by 1 base. The CDR3 contains 17 residues. The CDR3 region has the DNA TGTGCCAGCAGCCCTGGTCGACAGGGGGCGAGCAATCAGCCCCAGCATTTT. It encodes CASSPGRQGASNQPQHF.

The chain uses TRBV7-2 and TRBJ1-4; 7 positions agree with TRBD1. V lost 1 base to trimming and J lost 7 bases; unmatched junction nucleotides: 3. This CDR3 spans 14 amino acids. Looked up from germline, CDR1 is SGHTA and CDR2 is FQGNSA. The CDR3 DNA follows: TGTGCCAGCAGCTTAGTCAGGGGGAGTGAAAAACTGTTTTTT. Protein: CASSLVRGSEKLFF.